This T cell receptor (beta chain) came from a study of blood T cell repertoires in COVID-19. This CDR3 spans 18 amino acids. The J segment lost 0 bases and the V segment lost 2 bases, leaving 7 bases of the junction unmatched. Per germline, CDR1 KGHSH and CDR2 LQKENI. The repertoire was sequenced with immunoSEQ multiplex PCR; TCRdb's copy has only in-frame clones and lacks some. Among hundreds of thousands of clones, around four fifths were seen once, and the ten largest hold 7% to 10%. This TCR was sampled from a woman aged 45-59 years with acute or convalescent COVID-19. V usage is TRBV18 and J usage is TRBJ1-5; 10 bases map to TRBD1. Sequenced input: peripheral blood. The CDR3 DNA reads TGTGCCAGCTCACCAATCGGGACAGGGGTCATTAGCAATCAGCCCCAGCATTTT. Translated, it gives CASSPIGTGVISNQPQHF.